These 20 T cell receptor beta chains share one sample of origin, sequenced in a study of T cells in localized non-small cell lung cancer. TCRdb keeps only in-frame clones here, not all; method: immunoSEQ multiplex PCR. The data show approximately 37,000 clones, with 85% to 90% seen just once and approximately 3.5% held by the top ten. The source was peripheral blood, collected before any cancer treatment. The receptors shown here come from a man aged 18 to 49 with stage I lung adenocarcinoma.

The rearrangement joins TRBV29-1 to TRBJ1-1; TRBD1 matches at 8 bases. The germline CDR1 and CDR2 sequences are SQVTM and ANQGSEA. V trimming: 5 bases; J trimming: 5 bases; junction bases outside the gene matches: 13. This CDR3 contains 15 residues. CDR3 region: CSVTERQGRRTEAFF. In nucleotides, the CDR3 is TGCAGCGTTACAGAACGACAGGGGAGAAGGACTGAAGCTTTCTTT.

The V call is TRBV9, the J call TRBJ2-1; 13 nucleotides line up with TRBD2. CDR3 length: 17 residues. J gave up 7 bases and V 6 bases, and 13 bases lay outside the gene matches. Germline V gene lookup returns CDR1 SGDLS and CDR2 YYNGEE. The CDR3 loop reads CASNRLAGGSDPNEQFF. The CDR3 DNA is TGTGCCAGCAACCGACTAGCGGGGGGTTCCGACCCTAATGAGCAGTTCTTC.

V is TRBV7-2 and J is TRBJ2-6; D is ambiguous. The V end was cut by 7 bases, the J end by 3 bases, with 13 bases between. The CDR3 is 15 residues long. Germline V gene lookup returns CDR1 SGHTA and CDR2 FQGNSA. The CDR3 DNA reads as TGTGCCAGCACCCCAGGCAGAGTTGGGGCCAACGTCCTGACTTTC. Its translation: CASTPGRVGANVLTF.

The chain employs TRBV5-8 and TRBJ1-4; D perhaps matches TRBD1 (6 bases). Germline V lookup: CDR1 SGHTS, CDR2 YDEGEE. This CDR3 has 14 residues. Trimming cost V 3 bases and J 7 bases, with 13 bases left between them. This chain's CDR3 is CASSWGQLGEKLFF. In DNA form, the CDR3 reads TGTGCCAGCAGCTGGGGGCAGCTTGGTGAAAAACTGTTTTTT.

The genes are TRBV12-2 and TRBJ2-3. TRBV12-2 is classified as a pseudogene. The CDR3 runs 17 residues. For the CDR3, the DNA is TGTGCAAGTCGCTTTCCCCCGCCGGGCAGAGGCACAGATACGCAGTATTTT. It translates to CASRFPPPGRGTDTQYF.

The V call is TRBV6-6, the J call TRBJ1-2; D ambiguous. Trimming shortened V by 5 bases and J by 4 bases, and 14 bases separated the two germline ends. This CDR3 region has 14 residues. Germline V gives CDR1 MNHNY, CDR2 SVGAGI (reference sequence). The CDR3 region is CASSRRVSAYGYTF. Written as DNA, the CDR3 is TGTGCCAGCAGTAGACGGGTGTCAGCCTATGGCTACACCTTC.

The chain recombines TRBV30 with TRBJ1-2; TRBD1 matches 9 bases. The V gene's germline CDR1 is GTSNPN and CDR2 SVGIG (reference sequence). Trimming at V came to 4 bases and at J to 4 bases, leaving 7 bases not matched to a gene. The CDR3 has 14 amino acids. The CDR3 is CAWTPTGGPYGYTF. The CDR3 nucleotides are TGTGCCTGGACCCCGACAGGGGGACCCTATGGCTACACCTTC.

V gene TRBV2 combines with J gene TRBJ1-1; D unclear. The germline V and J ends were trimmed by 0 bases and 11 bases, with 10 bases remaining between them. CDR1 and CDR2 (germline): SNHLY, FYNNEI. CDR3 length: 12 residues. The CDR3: CASSEAPGGAFF. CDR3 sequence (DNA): TGTGCCAGCAGTGAAGCCCCGGGTGGGGCTTTCTTT.

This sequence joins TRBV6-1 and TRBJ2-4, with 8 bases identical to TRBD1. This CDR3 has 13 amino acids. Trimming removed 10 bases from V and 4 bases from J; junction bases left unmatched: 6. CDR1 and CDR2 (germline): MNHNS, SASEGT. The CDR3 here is CATYQGAKNIQYF. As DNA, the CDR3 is TGTGCCACCTACCAGGGGGCTAAAAACATTCAGTACTTC.

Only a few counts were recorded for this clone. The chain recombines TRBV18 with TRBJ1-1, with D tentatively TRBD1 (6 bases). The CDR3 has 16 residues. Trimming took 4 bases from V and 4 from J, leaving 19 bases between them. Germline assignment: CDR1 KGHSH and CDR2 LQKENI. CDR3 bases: TGTGCCAGCTCACGCGACCTGGACAGTCGGGGCACTGAAGCTTTCTTT. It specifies CASSRDLDSRGTEAFF.

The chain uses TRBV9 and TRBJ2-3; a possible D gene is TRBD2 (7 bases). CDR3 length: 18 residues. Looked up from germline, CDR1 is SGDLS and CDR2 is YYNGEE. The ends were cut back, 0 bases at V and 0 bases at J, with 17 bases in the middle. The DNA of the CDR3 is TGTGCCAGCAGCGTAGTTCCGGGGGGCGCCACTAGCACAGATACGCAGTATTTT. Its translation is CASSVVPGGATSTDTQYF.

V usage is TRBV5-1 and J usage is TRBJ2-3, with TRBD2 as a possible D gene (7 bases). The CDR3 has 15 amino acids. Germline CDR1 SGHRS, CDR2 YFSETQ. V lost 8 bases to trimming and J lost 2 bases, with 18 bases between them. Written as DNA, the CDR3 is TGCGCCAGTAAAGTCGCGGGGGCCACCACAGATACGCAGTATTTT. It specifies CASKVAGATTDTQYF.

The CDR3 protein is CASSLLNPGAAGNTIYF. CDR3 in DNA: TGTGCCAGCAGCCTCCTGAACCCAGGGGCGGCTGGAAACACCATATATTTT. The V gene is TRBV7-3, the J gene TRBJ1-3; D is perhaps TRBD1 (6 bases). This CDR3 spans 17 amino acids. Deletions cut 5 bases from V and 2 bases from J, with 19 bases between. Germline V gives CDR1 SGHTA, CDR2 FQGTGA. The full variable domain, in which reference TRBV7-3 and TRBJ1-3 provide the parts outside the CDR3, is GAGVSQTPSNKVTEKGKYVELRCDPISGHTALYWYRQSLGQGPEFLIYFQGTGAADDSGLPNDRFFAVRPEGSVSTLKIQRTERGDSAVYLCASSLLNPGAAGNTIYFGEGSWLTVV.

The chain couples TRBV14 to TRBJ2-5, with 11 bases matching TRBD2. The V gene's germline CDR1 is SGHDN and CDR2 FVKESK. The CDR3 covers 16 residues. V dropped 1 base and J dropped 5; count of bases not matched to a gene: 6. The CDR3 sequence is CASSQGLLAGAETQYF. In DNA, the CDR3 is TGTGCCAGCAGCCAAGGTTTACTAGCGGGGGCTGAGACCCAGTACTTC.

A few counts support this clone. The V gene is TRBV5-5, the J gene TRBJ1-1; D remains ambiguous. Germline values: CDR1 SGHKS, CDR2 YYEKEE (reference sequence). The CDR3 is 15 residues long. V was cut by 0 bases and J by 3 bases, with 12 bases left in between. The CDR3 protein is CASSLGDVGDTEAFF. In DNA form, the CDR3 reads TGTGCCAGCAGCTTGGGAGACGTTGGGGACACTGAAGCTTTCTTT. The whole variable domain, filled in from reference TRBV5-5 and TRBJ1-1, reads DAGVTQSPTHLIKTRGQQVTLRCSPISGHKSVSWYQQVLGQGPQFIFQYYEKEERGRGNFPDRFSARQFPNYSSELNVNALLLGDSALYLCASSLGDVGDTEAFFGQGTRLTVV.

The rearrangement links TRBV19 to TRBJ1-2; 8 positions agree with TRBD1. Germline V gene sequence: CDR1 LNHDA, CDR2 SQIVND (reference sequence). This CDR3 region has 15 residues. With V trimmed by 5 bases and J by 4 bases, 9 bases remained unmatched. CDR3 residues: CASSSSLQGGYGYTF. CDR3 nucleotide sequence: TGTGCCAGTAGTTCCTCTTTACAGGGGGGCTATGGCTACACCTTC.

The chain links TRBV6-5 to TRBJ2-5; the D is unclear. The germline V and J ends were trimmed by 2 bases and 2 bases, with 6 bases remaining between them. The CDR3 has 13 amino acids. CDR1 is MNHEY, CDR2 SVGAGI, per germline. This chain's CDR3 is CASSYNDQETQYF. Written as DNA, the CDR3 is TGTGCCAGCAGTTACAACGATCAAGAGACCCAGTACTTC.

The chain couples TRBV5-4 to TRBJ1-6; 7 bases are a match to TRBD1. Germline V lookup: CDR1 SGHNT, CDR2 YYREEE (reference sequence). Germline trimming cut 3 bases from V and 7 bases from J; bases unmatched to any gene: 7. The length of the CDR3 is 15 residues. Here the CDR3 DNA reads TGTGCCAGCAGCTCCCGGGACAGACAAAATTCACCCCTCCACTTT. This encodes CASSSRDRQNSPLHF.

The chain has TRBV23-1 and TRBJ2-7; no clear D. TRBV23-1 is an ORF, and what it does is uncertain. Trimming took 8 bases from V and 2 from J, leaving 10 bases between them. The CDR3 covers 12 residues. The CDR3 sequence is CASAPSTYEQYF. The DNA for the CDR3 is TGCGCCAGCGCACCCTCAACCTACGAGCAGTACTTC.

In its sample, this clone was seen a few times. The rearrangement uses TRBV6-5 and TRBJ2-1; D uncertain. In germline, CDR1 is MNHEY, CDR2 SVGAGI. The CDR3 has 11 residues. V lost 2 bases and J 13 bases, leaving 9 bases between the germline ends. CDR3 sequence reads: CASSYGSFQFF. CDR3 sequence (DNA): TGTGCCAGCAGTTACGGTAGCTTCCAGTTCTTC.